This T cell receptor beta chain was retrieved from a study of T cell repertoires in cytomegalovirus infection. Study as a whole: Public signatures in TCR beta pointed to CMV infection and matching HLA type. General study findings and limits: Within the response measured ex vivo, HLA-C-restricted CMV-specific TCR beta clonotypes were dominant.

This clonotype was recorded many times. Its antigen remains unknown. The V gene's germline CDR1 is SGHAT and CDR2 FQDESV (reference sequence). V was pared by 2 bases and J by 0 bases, with 26 bases between. This CDR3 spans 22 amino acids. TCRdb processed the reads anew with MiXCR; each CDR3 protein has one entry. This sample carries 400,000 to 550,000 distinct CDR3 sequences, 11% of them seen once, and the ten largest clones take 10%. Sequenced material: PBMCs. This clonotype originated in a human donor in good health (CMV status not recorded). Some clones in this sample may be carry-over from other donors' samples. The chain joins TRBV11-1 to TRBJ2-6, with D tentatively TRBD2 (5 bases). The CDR3 loop is CASSLRVRLPGLSLSGANVLTF. The CDR3 DNA reads TGTGCCAGCAGCTTAAGAGTACGGCTCCCAGGACTCTCTCTCTCTGGGGCCAACGTCCTGACTTTC. Supplemented by reference TRBV11-1 and TRBJ2-6, the full variable domain reads EAEVAQSPRYKITEKSQAVAFWCDPISGHATLYWYRQILGQGPELLVQFQDESVVDDSQLPKDRFSAERLKGVDSTLKIQPAELGDSAMYLCASSLRVRLPGLSLSGANVLTFGAGSRLTVL.